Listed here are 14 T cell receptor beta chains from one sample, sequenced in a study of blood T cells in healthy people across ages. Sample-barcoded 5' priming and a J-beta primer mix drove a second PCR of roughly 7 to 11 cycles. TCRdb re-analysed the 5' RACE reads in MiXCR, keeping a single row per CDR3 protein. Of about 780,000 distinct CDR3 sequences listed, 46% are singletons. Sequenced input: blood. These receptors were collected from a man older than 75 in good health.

In DNA, the CDR3 is TGTGCCAGTAGCCTGGGACGAGCGGAGGGCTATGAGCAGTTCTTC. Its protein product is CASSLGRAEGYEQFF. This sequence joins TRBV7-2 and TRBJ2-1; possible D gene TRBD2, 6 bases. CDR1 is SGHTA, CDR2 FQGNSA, per germline. CDR3 length: 15 residues. Trimming shortened V by 9 bases and J by 8 bases, and 23 bases separated the two germline ends.

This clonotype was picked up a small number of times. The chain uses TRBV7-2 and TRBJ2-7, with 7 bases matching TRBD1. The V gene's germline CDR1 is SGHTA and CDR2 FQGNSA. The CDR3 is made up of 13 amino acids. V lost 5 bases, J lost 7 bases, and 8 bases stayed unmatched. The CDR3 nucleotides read TGTGCCAGCAGCGGTACAGGGGTCGGGGAGCAGTACTTC. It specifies CASSGTGVGEQYF.

For the CDR3, the DNA is TGTGCCAGCAGTTCCTCCACTAGGCCCCCCTACAATGAGCAGTACTTC. Protein sequence: CASSSSTRPPYNEQYF. The V call is TRBV28, the J call TRBJ2-7, with D possibly TRBD2 on 5 matching bases. Germline CDR1 reads MDHEN; CDR2 reads SYDVKM. The CDR3 loop spans 16 amino acids. V lost 4 bases, J lost 7 bases, and 23 bases lay in between.

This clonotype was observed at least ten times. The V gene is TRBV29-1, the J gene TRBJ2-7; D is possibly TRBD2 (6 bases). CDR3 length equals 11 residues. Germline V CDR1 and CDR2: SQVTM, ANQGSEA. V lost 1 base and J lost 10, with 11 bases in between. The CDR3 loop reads CSVEVSGVQYF. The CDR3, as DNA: TGCAGCGTTGAAGTTTCGGGGGTCCAGTACTTC.

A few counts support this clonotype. The CDR3 sequence: CSARILAGPYEQYF. The CDR3 nucleotides read TGCAGTGCTAGAATACTAGCGGGCCCCTACGAGCAGTACTTC. The rearrangement joins TRBV20-1 to TRBJ2-7, with 9 bases matching TRBD2. Germline CDR1 reads DFQATT; CDR2 reads SNEGSKA (reference sequence). The J segment lost 2 bases and the V segment lost 2 bases, leaving 4 bases of the junction unmatched. This CDR3 comprises 14 residues.

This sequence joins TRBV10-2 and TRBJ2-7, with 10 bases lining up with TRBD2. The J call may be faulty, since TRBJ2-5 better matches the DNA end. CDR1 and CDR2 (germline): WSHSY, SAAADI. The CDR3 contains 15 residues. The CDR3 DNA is TGCGCCAGCAGCGTGGCTAGCGGGAGTGGGGAGACCCAGTACTTC. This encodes CASSVASGSGETQYF.

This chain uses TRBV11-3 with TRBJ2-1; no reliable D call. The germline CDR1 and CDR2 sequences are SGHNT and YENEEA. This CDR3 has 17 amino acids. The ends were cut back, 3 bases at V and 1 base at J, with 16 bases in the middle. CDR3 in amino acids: CASSFGPSLSSYNEQFF. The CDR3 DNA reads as TGTGCCAGCAGCTTTGGACCCAGCCTCTCATCCTACAATGAGCAGTTCTTC.

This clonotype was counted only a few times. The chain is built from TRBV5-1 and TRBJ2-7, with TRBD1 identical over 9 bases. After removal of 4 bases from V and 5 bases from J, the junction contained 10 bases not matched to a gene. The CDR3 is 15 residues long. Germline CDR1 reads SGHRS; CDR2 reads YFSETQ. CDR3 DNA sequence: TGCGCCAGCAGCCCTGGAAGGGGACAGGGAGACGAGCAGTACTTC. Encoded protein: CASSPGRGQGDEQYF.

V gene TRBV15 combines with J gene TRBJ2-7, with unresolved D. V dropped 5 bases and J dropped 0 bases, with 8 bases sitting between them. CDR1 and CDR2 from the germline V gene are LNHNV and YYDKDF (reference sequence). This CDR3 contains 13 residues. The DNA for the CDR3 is TGTGCCACCAGCCGCGCCTCCTCCTACGAGCAGTACTTC. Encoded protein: CATSRASSYEQYF. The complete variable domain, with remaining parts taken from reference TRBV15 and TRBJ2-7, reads DAMVIQNPRYQVTQFGKPVTLSCSQTLNHNVMYWYQQKSSQAPKLLFHYYDKDFNNEADTPDNFQSRRPNTSFCFLDIRSPGLGDTAMYLCATSRASSYEQYFGPGTRLTVT.

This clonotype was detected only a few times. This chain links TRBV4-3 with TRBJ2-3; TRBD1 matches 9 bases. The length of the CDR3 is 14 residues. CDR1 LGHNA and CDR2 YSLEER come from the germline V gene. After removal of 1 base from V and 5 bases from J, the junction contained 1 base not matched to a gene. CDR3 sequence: CASSQGGQGDTQYF. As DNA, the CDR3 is TGCGCCAGCAGCCAAGGGGGACAGGGAGATACGCAGTATTTT.

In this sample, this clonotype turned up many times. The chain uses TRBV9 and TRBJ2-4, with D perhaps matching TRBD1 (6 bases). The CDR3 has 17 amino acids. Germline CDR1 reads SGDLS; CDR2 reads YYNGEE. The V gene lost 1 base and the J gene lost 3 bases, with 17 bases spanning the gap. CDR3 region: CASSVLGAPDSKNIQYF. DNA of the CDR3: TGTGCCAGCAGCGTACTGGGGGCCCCAGATAGCAAAAACATTCAGTACTTC. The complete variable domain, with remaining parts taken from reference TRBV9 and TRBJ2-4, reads DSGVTQTPKHLITATGQRVTLRCSPRSGDLSVYWYQQSLDQGLQFLIQYYNGEERAKGNILERFSAQQFPDLHSELNLSSLELGDSALYFCASSVLGAPDSKNIQYFGAGTRLSVL.

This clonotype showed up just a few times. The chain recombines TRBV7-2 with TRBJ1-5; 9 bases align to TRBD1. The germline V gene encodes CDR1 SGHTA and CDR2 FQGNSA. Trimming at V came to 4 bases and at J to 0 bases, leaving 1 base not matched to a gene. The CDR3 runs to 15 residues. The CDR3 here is CASSWDRASNQPQHF. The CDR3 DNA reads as TGTGCCAGCAGCTGGGACAGGGCTAGCAATCAGCCCCAGCATTTT.

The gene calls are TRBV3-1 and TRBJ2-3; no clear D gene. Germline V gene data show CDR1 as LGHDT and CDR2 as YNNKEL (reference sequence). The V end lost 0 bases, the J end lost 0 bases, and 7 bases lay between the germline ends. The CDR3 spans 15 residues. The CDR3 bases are TGTGCCAGCAGCCAAGATTGGAGAAGCACAGATACGCAGTATTTT. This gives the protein CASSQDWRSTDTQYF.

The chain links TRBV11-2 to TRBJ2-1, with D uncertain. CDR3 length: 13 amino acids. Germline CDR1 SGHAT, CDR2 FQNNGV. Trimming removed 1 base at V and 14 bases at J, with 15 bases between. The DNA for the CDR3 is TGTGCCAGCAGCTTAGCTACCCGGTCCCCGGAGTTCTTC. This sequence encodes CASSLATRSPEFF.